Each of the 13 T cell receptor beta chains below was sequenced from the same sample in a study of metastatic and nonmetastatic thyroid tumors (dated by TCRdb to about 2020). None of the patients had been given any treatment before thyroid surgery. The library relied on PCR. Instrument used: Illumina HiSeq 4000. TCRdb reprocessed the public reads (quality trimming at Q25 with fastp, clone calling with MiXCR) and kept in-frame beta chains. The sample yields about 43,000 clones; approximately 3% were counted once. The ten largest clones add up to approximately 10% of the sample. The sequencing input was blood. The receptors derive from a female donor with papillary thyroid cancer or a benign thyroid nodule (not recorded which). Some clones in this sample may be carry-over from other donors' samples.

As to this clone: A junction boundary mismatches the germline segment, possibly from a read error. Other DNA sequences within the sample encode an identical CDR3. The chain combines TRBV28 with TRBJ2-7; D not resolved. CDR3 size: 16 residues. Germline V lookup: CDR1 MDHEN, CDR2 SYDVKM. The CDR3 region is CASSRAELGPLYEQYF. The CDR3 DNA follows: TGTGCCAGCAGCCGGGCGGAGCTAGGGCCACTCTACGAGCAATACTTC.

This clone was seen many times. The gene calls are TRBV5-4 and TRBJ1-2, with TRBD1 identical over 8 bases. Trimming took 3 bases from V and 7 from J; bases not matched to a gene: 2. CDR1 is SGHNT, CDR2 YYREEE, per germline (reference sequence). The CDR3 covers 12 residues. CDR3 in amino acids: CASSYTGGGYTF. DNA for the CDR3: TGTGCCAGCAGCTACACAGGGGGTGGCTACACCTTC.

This clone has a count of ten or more. The chain is built from TRBV5-1 and TRBJ2-7; D is tentatively TRBD1 or TRBD2 (6 bases each). CDR1 SGHRS and CDR2 YFSETQ come from the germline V gene. This CDR3 comprises 14 residues. V was shortened by 4 bases and J by 2 bases, with 13 bases between the two germline ends. CDR3 DNA sequence: TGCGCCAGCAGCGTTACAGGGAGGCCCTACGAGCAGTACTTC. This gives the protein CASSVTGRPYEQYF.

This clone is deemed medium-sized (0.01 to 0.1%). The chain couples TRBV4-1 to TRBJ2-7; 8 bases are a match to TRBD2. Trimming cost V 4 bases and J 3 bases; bases outside gene matches: 11. The CDR3 is 16 residues long. Germline V gives CDR1 MGHRA, CDR2 YSYEKL. CDR3 amino acids: CASSRPGLAAGYEQYF. CDR3 in DNA: TGCGCCAGCAGCCGACCTGGACTAGCCGCAGGCTACGAGCAGTACTTC.

This clone was detected many times. This chain connects TRBV7-8 to TRBJ2-7; 7 bases fit TRBD1. Germline loops: CDR1 SGHVS, CDR2 FQNEAQ. The length of the CDR3 is 14 residues. V shed 5 bases, J shed 2 bases, and the junction held 6 bases outside the gene matches. The CDR3 DNA follows: TGTGCCAGCAGCCGGACAGGAGGCACCTACGAGCAGTACTTC. Translating it yields CASSRTGGTYEQYF.

This chain joins TRBV20-1 and TRBJ2-1; TRBD2 matches 13 bases. The CDR3 runs to 16 residues. Germline trimming cut 5 bases from V and 5 bases from J; bases unmatched to any gene: 9. In germline, CDR1 is DFQATT, CDR2 SNEGSKA (reference sequence). DNA of the CDR3: TGCAGTGCTGCTGGACTAGCGGGAGACGTTCACAATGAGCAGTTCTTC. Translating it yields CSAAGLAGDVHNEQFF.

This chain links TRBV28 with TRBJ1-2; TRBD1 might be the D (5 bases). The CDR3 covers 12 residues. Germline-derived CDR1 and CDR2 are MDHEN and SYDVKM. Trimming shortened V by 5 bases and J by 4 bases, and 8 bases separated the two germline ends. The CDR3 region is CASSEGTYGYTF. DNA of the CDR3: TGTGCCAGCAGTGAGGGGACCTATGGCTACACCTTC.

As concerns this clone: Being one base from a much bigger clone, this may be a read error. The chain links TRBV10-3 to TRBJ2-1; 8 nucleotides agree with TRBD1. This CDR3 comprises 14 residues. Germline V gene lookup returns CDR1 ENHRY and CDR2 SYGVKD. The CDR3 protein is CASKGQDHYNERFF. DNA of the CDR3: TGTGCCAGTAAGGGACAGGACCACTACAATGAGCGGTTCTTC.

This clone was counted ten times or more. The chain employs TRBV12-5 and TRBJ2-2, with 12 bases matching TRBD2. CDR3 length: 18 amino acids. Germline CDR1 LGHNT, CDR2 FRNRAP. J was trimmed by 5 bases and V by 0 bases; bases with no gene match: 7. The CDR3 is CASGLVWTSGTPTGELFF. DNA for the CDR3: TGTGCTAGTGGTTTGGTCTGGACTAGCGGGACACCAACCGGGGAGCTGTTTTTT.

The table lists this clone with many counts. This rearrangement joins TRBV9 to TRBJ2-1, with D possibly matching TRBD1 (6 bases). CDR1 and CDR2 (germline): SGDLS, YYNGEE. V lost 2 bases and J lost 4, with 10 bases in between. This CDR3 has 14 amino acids. CDR3 DNA: TGTGCCAGCAGCGTGATGGGGACATACAATGAGCAGTTCTTC. This codes for CASSVMGTYNEQFF.

This clone has more than one count but fewer than ten. This chain's CDR3 is CASRAMGSGIHEQYF. The CDR3, as DNA: TGTGCCAGCAGAGCAATGGGAAGCGGTATCCACGAGCAGTACTTC. The chain has TRBV6-1 and TRBJ2-7; the D gene is possibly TRBD2 (5 bases). The germline V gene encodes CDR1 MNHNS and CDR2 SASEGT. This CDR3 has 15 residues. V was pared by 6 bases and J by 5 bases, with 20 bases between.

This clone showed up many times. The chain links TRBV19 to TRBJ2-3, with 12 bases lining up with TRBD2. V lost 3 bases, J lost 9 bases, and 16 bases stayed unmatched. CDR3 length: 18 residues. The V gene's germline CDR1 is LNHDA and CDR2 SQIVND (reference sequence). The CDR3 here is CASSMRGTSGPPGKTQYF. The CDR3 DNA reads TGTGCCAGTAGTATGAGGGGGACTAGCGGGCCCCCCGGTAAGACGCAGTATTTT. Variable domain in full (rest from reference TRBV19 and TRBJ2-3): DGGITQSPKYLFRKEGQNVTLSCEQNLNHDAMYWYRQDPGQGLRLIYYSQIVNDFQKGDIAEGYSVSREKKESFPLTVTSAQKNPTAFYLCASSMRGTSGPPGKTQYFGPGTRLTVL.

The chain carries TRBV12-3 or TRBV12-4 and TRBJ1-5; the D gene is possibly TRBD1 (6 bases). Deletions cut 7 bases from V and 2 bases from J, with 15 bases between. The CDR3 runs 15 residues. CDR3 nucleotide sequence: TGTGCCAGCAAGTGGGGGGGCCACGGCAATCAGCCCCAGCATTTT. This sequence encodes CASKWGGHGNQPQHF.